Listed below are T cell receptor beta chains from one sample, sequenced in a study of T cells in Graves' hyperthyroidism and ophthalmopathy. TCRdb reprocessed the multiplex PCR reads with MiXCR, giving one entry per CDR3 protein. The table includes hundreds of thousands of distinct CDR3 sequences, 46% detected once. The sample taken for sequencing was peripheral blood or thyroid tissue (not recorded which). These receptors were collected from a woman aged 18-29 years with Graves' hyperthyroidism. Both conserved end residues are part of each CDR3. The order of the fields is clone size, V gene, CDR3 protein. Size is stated for part of the rows, as once, few or many counts, or as a class when the clone is expanded.

.,TRBV29-1,CSAEQGDQTF
once,TRBV7-9,CASSSRIRTLYGYTF
many,TRBV6-6,CASSYSAVRSGNTIYF
once,TRBV6-5,CASSYTNRATGTEAFF
.,TRBV20-1,CSASWRDTEAFF
.,TRBV10-3,CAISESVGQGYTF
.,TRBV20-1,CSARDDFSGGGTEAFF
few,TRBV24-1,CATSDPQSDRDYGYTF
many,TRBV25-1,CASSLRNSPLHF
few,TRBV7-2,CASSPRTGVNTEAFF